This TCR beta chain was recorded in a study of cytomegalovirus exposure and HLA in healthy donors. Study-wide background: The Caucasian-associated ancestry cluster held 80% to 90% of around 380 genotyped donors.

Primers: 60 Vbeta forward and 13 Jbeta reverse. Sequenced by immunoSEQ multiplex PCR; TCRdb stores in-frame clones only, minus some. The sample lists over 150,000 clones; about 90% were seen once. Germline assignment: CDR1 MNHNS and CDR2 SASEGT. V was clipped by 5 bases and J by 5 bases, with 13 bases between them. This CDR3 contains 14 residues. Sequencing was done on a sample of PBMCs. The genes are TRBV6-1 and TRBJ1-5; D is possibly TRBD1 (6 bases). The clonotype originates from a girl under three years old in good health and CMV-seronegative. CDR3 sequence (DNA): TGTGCCAGCAGTTCAGGGGTTGTCGATCAGCCCCAGCATTTT. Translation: CASSSGVVDQPQHF.